The text below deals with one TCR beta chain. Under the authors' procedure: Researchers report that nucleated cell counts were estimated from reference gene primer amplification. TCRdb keeps only in-frame clones here, not all; method: immunoSEQ multiplex PCR. V and J calls and clone size are copied from that table; D and trimming were computed from the DNA. The repertoire includes more than 120,000 clones, about 83% of them detected once, and around 8.6% sits in the top ten. This entry is derived from a study of blood T cell repertoires in COVID-19. Turning to the study itself: Material from acute and convalescent COVID-19 was sourced from the United States, Italy and Spain. T cells, B-cell-depleted T cells, or PBMCs provided the cDNA or gDNA that served as material.

The CDR3 consists of 17 residues. This sequence joins TRBV21-1 and TRBJ2-7; TRBD2, the table's D call, was not compared with the DNA. TRBV21-1 constitutes a pseudogene. Sequencing was performed on peripheral blood. This TCR derives from a woman between 50 and 59 years old with active or convalescent COVID-19. The CDR3 nucleotides are TGTGCCAGCAGCAAAGGGGGGGCCAGCGGGGTTTCCTACGAGCAGTACTTC. It yields the protein CASSKGGASGVSYEQYF.